This T cell receptor (beta chain) comes out of a study of CD8+CD57+ T cells in acquired aplastic anemia. Whole-study findings and limits: Patients had around 30 CD8+ CDR3 sequences in common with controls (the shared set).

The template used for profiling TCR beta VDJ and CDR3 was genomic DNA. TCRdb itself ran the reads through MiXCR, one entry per CDR3 protein. The sample records approximately 45,000 distinct CDR3 sequences, around two thirds being singletons. The V end was cut by 1 base, the J end by 5 bases, with 10 bases between. From germline, CDR1 is SNHLY and CDR2 FYNNEI. This CDR3 has 14 amino acids. Notes on this clonotype: What it binds is unknown.

J is TRBJ2-3 and V is TRBV2, with D possibly matching TRBD2 (6 bases). Sequenced material: sorted CD4+, CD8+, or CD8+CD57+ T cells (not recorded which) from PBMCs. This receptor was obtained from a human donor in good health, serving as a control. CDR3 in amino acids: CASSEGAGGDTQYF. DNA of the CDR3: TGTGCCAGCAGTGAAGGAGCGGGTGGAGATACGCAGTATTTT.